This T cell receptor beta chain was profiled in a study of identical twins (dated by TCRdb to the mid-2010s). With respect to the entire study: TCR alpha and beta repertoires from monozygotic twins, unrelated adults of various ages and cord blood were deep-sequenced to test whether fetal clonotypes persist. To rule out contamination, replicate twin experiments were performed at different times with different library preparation protocols. What the study reported, not specific to this receptor: Zero-insertion analyses could be partly confounded by invariant T cells such as MAIT and iNKT, though diverse VJ usage argued against such confounding for most clonotypes. Abundant cord blood beta clonotypes carried fewer insertions; young adult naive repertoires showed a weaker similar trend, while memory repertoires showed none. In monozygotic twins, out-of-frame TCR alpha sharing was systematically underestimated by recombination models, although the models agreed with sharing between unrelated individuals. Compared with coincidental sharing between unrelated individuals, an excess of low generation-probability sequences was observed among out-of-frame TCR alpha sequences shared between twins. Because the same donors could not be followed over many years, the conclusions relied on cross-sectional statistical analysis. A weaker excess of twin sharing was found in beta out-of-frame sequences because the signal-to-noise ratio was lowered by fewer shared sequences.

As concerns this clonotype: The target of this receptor is not known. No base qualities exist here, and no much larger clone lies one base off it.

Counted from cysteine to phenylalanine, this CDR3 has 13 amino acids. Only CDR3 DNA remains: 39 bases, in frame from the first base. The germline V gene (reference sequence) provides CDR1 DFQATT and CDR2 SNEGSKA. Trimmed from V: 7 bases; trimmed from J: 3 bases; junction bases lacking a gene match: 9. The library relied on 5' RACE. These reads were obtained on an Illumina HiSeq 2000. A universal primer binding site was added through template switching, and the final cDNA carried a unique molecular identifier so that TCR cDNA molecules could be counted accurately. Specific primers in the conserved constant-segment region were used to synthesize first-strand cDNA for TCR alpha and beta chains. To control for contamination, every cDNA library carried two barcodes: a SMART-Mk sample barcode plus Illumina barcodes. Two successive PCR steps introduced TruSeq adapter sequences along with Illumina sample barcodes. Sequencing of the TCR alpha and beta cDNA libraries was done on the Illumina HiSeq platform using custom primers. The paper's processing steps were these. MiGEC was used to process raw reads and extract unique molecular identifiers, and MiXCR was used to find CDR3 positions. For each individual, recombination models were inferred using an EM algorithm with the repgenHMM and IGoR tools. Shared clonotype analysis was performed with the tcR package in R, normalizing sharing by the product of cloneset sizes. To study raw recombination free of thymic and clonal selection effects, out-of-frame nonproductive sequences were analyzed. Starting from the raw public reads, TCRdb applied fastp trimming at Q25, assembled clones with MiXCR and retained in-frame beta chains. For every CDR3 protein sequence, its rows merge into one entry that carries the most common genes and DNA. TCRdb assigned the V and J calls; the authors' analysis was not used. The sample table lists under 350,000 distinct CDR3 sequences, roughly 10% of them with a count of one. The ten largest clones represent around 7.1% of the sample.

Every donor in the study was a healthy Caucasian. The twin cohort consisted of three pairs of female monozygotic twins, all aged about 18 to 29 years. Positive isolation kits from Invitrogen were used to isolate the CD4+ and CD8+ T cell populations. These data were likewise used in another study, on yellow fever vaccine responses in identical twins. The second study also describes: The authors reported that the T cell response to vaccination in identical twins appeared partly convergent and partly personalized. In the study, vaccine-responding T cell clones were precisely tracked in identical twins.

The TCR originated in a woman aged 18-29 years in good health. Sequencing was done on a sample of CD8+ T cells sorted from blood. The receptor chain draws on TRBV20-1 and TRBJ2-7, with 7 bases aligning to TRBD1. The DNA reads as follows: TGCAGTGTCCCCGGGACAGAGTTCTACGAGCAGTACTTC. Translated, this is CSVPGTEFYEQYF.